The 32 T cell receptor beta chains below come from one sample, sequenced in a study of vaccination effects on CD4 cells after COVID-19. Around day 10 of culture, CD4+ T cells were separated out. Their recognized antigens are unknown. Produced via immunoSEQ multiplex PCR; TCRdb's table is partial and in-frame only. The sample contains tens of thousands of clones, 82% of which appear only once. Sequenced material: CD4+ T cells from PBMCs cultured without peptide, taken before COVID-19 vaccination. The receptors originated from a human donor who received a COVID-19 vaccine.

This chain connects TRBV4-1 to TRBJ1-1; D is possibly TRBD1 (6 bases). The CDR3 length is 15 residues. Germline CDR1 and CDR2: MGHRA and YSYEKL. The germline V and J ends were trimmed by 4 bases and 3 bases, with 15 bases remaining between them. CDR3 nucleotides: TGCGCCAGCAGCCTCGGGACACGTCTGGACACTGAAGCTTTCTTT. Its protein is CASSLGTRLDTEAFF.

V usage is TRBV7-2 and J usage is TRBJ2-5; TRBD2 might be the D (6 bases). V was clipped by 1 base and J by 9 bases, with 24 bases between them. CDR1 is SGHTA, CDR2 FQGNSA, per germline. The CDR3 contains 17 residues. Here the CDR3 reads CASSLGVLLAPEGSQYF. CDR3 nucleotide sequence: TGTGCCAGCAGCTTAGGAGTCCTTCTAGCTCCGGAGGGGTCCCAGTACTTC.

The chain has TRBV27 and TRBJ1-5; D gene unclear. Deletions cut 4 bases from V and 3 bases from J, with 10 bases between. The CDR3 loop spans 14 amino acids. The germline V gene has CDR1 MNHEY and CDR2 SMNVEV (reference sequence). The CDR3 bases are TGTGCCAGCAGTTCAGGACTAATCAATCAGCCCCAGCATTTT. It yields the protein CASSSGLINQPQHF.

V is TRBV5-8 and J is TRBJ2-3; 8 bases fit TRBD2. V lost 7 bases, J lost 3 bases, and 16 bases stayed unmatched. The CDR3 has 17 residues. Germline V gene data show CDR1 as SGHTS and CDR2 as YDEGEE. CDR3 residues: CASPRPPGTSVTDTQYF. CDR3 in DNA: TGTGCCAGCCCCCGACCGCCTGGGACTAGTGTGACAGATACGCAGTATTTT.

The V gene is TRBV2, the J gene TRBJ1-5; D call uncertain. This CDR3 has 13 amino acids. Trimming shortened V by 3 bases and J by 9 bases, and 12 bases separated the two germline ends. The germline V gene encodes CDR1 SNHLY and CDR2 FYNNEI. This chain's CDR3 is CASSDDPAVPQHF. The CDR3 DNA sequence: TGTGCCAGCAGTGATGATCCTGCCGTGCCCCAGCATTTT.

This CDR3 reads CASSSRTEAFF. The DNA for the CDR3 is TGTGCCAGTAGTAGCCGTACTGAAGCTTTCTTT. The J gene is TRBJ1-1, the V gene TRBV19; no clear D gene. V shed 4 bases and J shed 5 bases, with 5 bases lying between them. This CDR3 is 11 amino acids long. The V gene's germline CDR1 is LNHDA and CDR2 SQIVND (reference sequence).

The V call is TRBV2, the J call TRBJ1-4; D gene ambiguous. Trimming removed 4 bases from V and 11 bases from J, with 8 bases in between. Per the germline V gene, CDR1 is SNHLY and CDR2 is FYNNEI. This CDR3 has 11 residues. The DNA for the CDR3 is TGTGCCAGCAGTGGGAACCAGAAACTGTTTTTT. Its translation is CASSGNQKLFF.

This clone was seen only a few times. The chain recombines TRBV5-1 with TRBJ1-6, with a tentative D call TRBD1 (6 bases). The CDR3 is 17 residues long. The germline CDR1 and CDR2 sequences are SGHRS and YFSETQ. V gave up 2 bases and J gave up 4 bases, with 16 bases separating them. DNA of the CDR3: TGCGCCAGCAGCTTTACAGGGCCGTCGACTTATAATTCACCCCTCCACTTT. Translating gives CASSFTGPSTYNSPLHF.

J is TRBJ1-2 and V is TRBV10-3; D call uncertain. Trimming removed 2 bases from V and 7 bases from J, with 14 bases in between. CDR1 ENHRY and CDR2 SYGVKD come from the germline V gene. The CDR3 extends over 14 amino acids. CDR3 protein: CAISEIFKWGGYTF. CDR3 sequence (DNA): TGTGCCATCAGTGAGATATTCAAGTGGGGTGGCTACACCTTC.

The chain joins TRBV21-1 to TRBJ2-5. TRBV21-1 is reported as a pseudogene. This CDR3 contains 15 residues. In nucleotides, the CDR3 is TGTGCCAGCAGCGGCATTGTGAGTCTGGTAAAGACCCAGTACTTC. Translated: CASSGIVSLVKTQYF.

The J gene is TRBJ1-1, the V gene TRBV10-2, with no clear D. The CDR3 sequence is 12 residues long. Germline V gives CDR1 WSHSY, CDR2 SAAADI. V was trimmed by 6 bases and J by 0 bases, leaving 5 bases between them. CDR3 loop: CASRVVNTEAFF. The CDR3 bases are TGCGCCAGCAGAGTAGTGAACACTGAAGCTTTCTTT.

The chain joins TRBV6-1 to TRBJ1-5; a possible D gene is TRBD1 (5 bases). Per germline, CDR1 MNHNS and CDR2 SASEGT. The CDR3 covers 14 residues. The V gene lost 1 base and the J gene lost 4 bases, with 8 bases spanning the gap. The DNA for the CDR3 is TGTGCCAGCAGTGAAGGACAGCCGAATCAGCCCCAGCATTTT. This translates into CASSEGQPNQPQHF.

The rearrangement joins TRBV6-5 to TRBJ1-6, with D perhaps matching TRBD1 (5 bases). V lost 2 bases, J lost 7 bases, and 12 bases lay in between. Germline V lookup: CDR1 MNHEY, CDR2 SVGAGI. CDR3 length: 15 residues. This CDR3 is CASSYGGLGNSPLHF. CDR3 sequence (DNA): TGTGCCAGCAGTTACGGGGGACTGGGAAATTCACCCCTCCACTTT.

V usage is TRBV6-2 or TRBV6-3 and J usage is TRBJ2-6; D may match TRBD1 or TRBD2 (6 bases each). Between the trimmed V and J ends, which lost 5 bases and 4 bases, there was a span of 12 bases. Germline V gene data show CDR1 as MNHEY and CDR2 as SVGEGT. The CDR3 totals 15 residues. In DNA form, the CDR3 reads TGTGCCAGCAGTACAACAGGGAGGGGGGCCAACGTCCTGACTTTC. As protein: CASSTTGRGANVLTF.

CDR3 sequence (DNA): TGTGCCAGCAGACGACAGGGGGGAAACACCATATATTTT. Amino acid sequence: CASRRQGGNTIYF. The rearrangement uses TRBV12-3 or TRBV12-4 and TRBJ1-3, with 8 bases that match TRBD1. V was pared by 6 bases and J by 4 bases, with 2 bases of the junction left unmatched. The CDR3 contains 13 residues.

V and J are TRBV19 and TRBJ1-2, with D hard to call. V gave up 3 bases and J gave up 0 bases, with 8 bases separating them. This CDR3 has 14 residues. From germline, CDR1 is LNHDA and CDR2 SQIVND (reference sequence). The CDR3 spells CASSIGQANYGYTF. CDR3 DNA: TGTGCCAGTAGTATCGGCCAGGCTAACTATGGCTACACCTTC. The full variable domain, completed using reference TRBV19 and TRBJ1-2, is DGGITQSPKYLFRKEGQNVTLSCEQNLNHDAMYWYRQDPGQGLRLIYYSQIVNDFQKGDIAEGYSVSREKKESFPLTVTSAQKNPTAFYLCASSIGQANYGYTFGSGTRLTVV.

This clone has more than one count but fewer than ten. This rearrangement joins TRBV28 to TRBJ2-2, with D tentatively TRBD1 (5 bases). Germline CDR1 is MDHEN and CDR2 is SYDVKM. Trimming removed 5 bases from V and 2 bases from J, with 15 bases in between. This CDR3 has 16 residues. The CDR3 here is CASSGAGQQNTGELFF. The CDR3 DNA is TGTGCCAGCAGTGGAGCAGGGCAGCAAAACACCGGGGAGCTGTTTTTT. Together with reference TRBV28 and TRBJ2-2, the CDR3 gives the full variable domain: DVKVTQSSRYLVKRTGEKVFLECVQDMDHENMFWYRQDPGLGLRLIYFSYDVKMKEKGDIPEGYSVSREKKERFSLILESASTNQTSMYLCASSGAGQQNTGELFFGEGSRLTVL.

The genes are TRBV11-2 and TRBJ1-1, with D perhaps matching TRBD1 (5 bases). Germline V gene lookup returns CDR1 SGHAT and CDR2 FQNNGV. The CDR3 spans 14 residues. Deletions cut 4 bases from V and 3 bases from J, with 12 bases between. The CDR3 protein is CASSSYGGDTEAFF. The CDR3 DNA reads TGTGCCAGCAGCTCCTATGGGGGTGACACTGAAGCTTTCTTT.

The gene calls are TRBV30 and TRBJ1-4; D is ambiguous. CDR3 length: 13 amino acids. Looked up from germline, CDR1 is GTSNPN and CDR2 is SVGIG (reference sequence). The germline V and J ends were trimmed by 3 bases and 4 bases, with 9 bases remaining between them. The CDR3: CAWSGQFNEKLFF. CDR3 nucleotide sequence: TGTGCCTGGAGCGGGCAGTTTAATGAAAAACTGTTTTTT.

The chain employs TRBV11-2 and TRBJ2-3; 7 bases align to TRBD2. CDR3 size: 15 residues. CDR1 and CDR2 from the germline V gene are SGHAT and FQNNGV. Unmatched junction bases numbered 8, after V lost 1 base and J lost 7 bases. The CDR3 loop reads CASSLGGGRVNTQYF. For the CDR3, the DNA is TGTGCCAGCAGCTTAGGGGGAGGGCGGGTGAATACGCAGTATTTT.

There are a few counts of this clone. The CDR3 here is CASSLSGGANYGYTF. The CDR3 region has the DNA TGTGCCAGCAGCCTCTCTGGGGGAGCTAACTATGGCTACACCTTC. The chain has TRBV4-2 and TRBJ1-2, with D tentatively TRBD1 (5 bases). V gave up 4 bases and J gave up 0 bases, with 12 bases separating them. The CDR3 is made up of 15 amino acids. Germline loops: CDR1 LGHNA, CDR2 YNFKEQ.

Here the CDR3 reads CASSQDGSRRGAEKLFF. DNA for the CDR3: TGCGCCAGCAGCCAAGATGGGTCGCGGCGGGGGGCCGAAAAACTGTTTTTT. This chain uses TRBV4-3 with TRBJ1-4; perhaps TRBD1 as D (6 bases). With 0 bases removed from V and 8 bases from J, the gap between germline ends came to 19 bases. This CDR3 contains 17 residues. Germline CDR1 reads LGHNA; CDR2 reads YSLEER.

J is TRBJ2-1 and V is TRBV3-1 (or the pseudogene TRBV3-2); D is undetermined. The ends were cut back, 1 base at V and 8 bases at J, with 9 bases in the middle. Germline loops: CDR1 LGHDT, CDR2 YNNKEL (reference sequence). The CDR3 sequence is 13 residues long. The chain's CDR3 is CASSQGPGHEQFF. The CDR3 DNA reads as TGTGCCAGCAGCCAAGGCCCCGGACATGAGCAGTTCTTC.

The chain couples TRBV15 to TRBJ2-3; a possible D gene is TRBD1 (6 bases). Trimming took 1 base from V and 0 from J, leaving 11 bases between them. Germline assignment: CDR1 LNHNV and CDR2 YYDKDF (reference sequence). The CDR3 runs to 16 residues. The CDR3 DNA sequence: TGTGCCACCAGCAGAGCTGGGGGCCGTAGCACAGATACGCAGTATTTT. Its protein is CATSRAGGRSTDTQYF.

This clone was picked up a small number of times. The chain uses TRBV5-1 and TRBJ2-2; D unclear. Trimming removed 3 bases from V and 1 base from J, with 4 bases in between. The CDR3 length is 13 residues. Germline CDR1 reads SGHRS; CDR2 reads YFSETQ. DNA for the CDR3: TGCGCCAGCAGCTCCGGGAACACCGGGGAGCTGTTTTTT. Translated, it gives CASSSGNTGELFF.

The V gene is TRBV27, the J gene TRBJ1-5; D is unclear. The CDR3 covers 15 residues. The ends were cut back, 0 bases at V and 5 bases at J, with 11 bases in the middle. Germline V CDR1 and CDR2: MNHEY, SMNVEV (reference sequence). CDR3 sequence reads: CASSLSSTVHQPQHF. As DNA, the CDR3 is TGTGCCAGCAGTTTATCTAGTACAGTACATCAGCCCCAGCATTTT.

The chain recombines TRBV4-1 with TRBJ1-2; TRBD1 aligns across 9 bases. With 3 bases clipped from V and 3 bases from J, the junction kept 5 bases outside the gene matches. This CDR3 comprises 15 residues. Germline CDR1 MGHRA, CDR2 YSYEKL. Here the CDR3 reads CASSHWDRVDYGYTF. The CDR3, as DNA: TGCGCCAGCAGCCATTGGGACAGGGTGGACTATGGCTACACCTTC.

This clone was counted once. This sequence joins TRBV7-9 and TRBJ2-7; no firm D call. CDR3 length equals 13 residues. Germline assignment: CDR1 SEHNR and CDR2 FQNEAQ (reference sequence). Trimming removed 2 bases at V and 3 bases at J, with 8 bases between. The CDR3 region is CASSLNTDYEQYV. The DNA of the CDR3 is TGTGCCAGCAGCTTAAATACGGACTACGAGCAGTACGTC.

This clone was counted between two and nine times. The chain combines TRBV11-2 with TRBJ1-5, with 7 bases that match TRBD1. This CDR3 region has 14 residues. V was pared by 4 bases and J by 3 bases, with 3 bases of the junction left unmatched. Germline V gives CDR1 SGHAT, CDR2 FQNNGV. The CDR3 DNA reads TGTGCCAGCAGCTCGGGACAGTTCAATCAGCCCCAGCATTTT. Translating gives CASSSGQFNQPQHF. Together with reference TRBV11-2 and TRBJ1-5, the CDR3 gives the full variable domain: EAGVAQSPRYKIIEKRQSVAFWCNPISGHATLYWYQQILGQGPKLLIQFQNNGVVDDSQLPKDRFSAERLKGVDSTLKIQPAKLEDSAVYLCASSSGQFNQPQHFGDGTRLSIL.

The V call is TRBV5-5, the J call TRBJ2-3; weak D call: TRBD2 (6 bases). Germline V lookup: CDR1 SGHKS, CDR2 YYEKEE (reference sequence). CDR3 length: 14 residues. Trimming shortened V by 5 bases and J by 7 bases, and 17 bases separated the two germline ends. CDR3 sequence (DNA): TGTGCCAGCAGTCCCGGGAGTGGGATAAATACGCAGTATTTT. It encodes CASSPGSGINTQYF.

The chain combines TRBV5-1 with TRBJ1-1; a weak D match, TRBD1 (5 bases). Germline V gene lookup returns CDR1 SGHRS and CDR2 YFSETQ. The V end was cut by 0 bases, the J end by 5 bases, with 14 bases between. This CDR3 has 15 amino acids. The CDR3 reads CASSLVGGPDTEAFF. The DNA of the CDR3 is TGCGCCAGCAGCTTGGTGGGGGGACCGGATACTGAAGCTTTCTTT.

CDR3 residues: CASRLRGGTDTQYF. The DNA of the CDR3 is TGTGCCAGCAGATTACGGGGGGGGACAGATACGCAGTATTTT. The chain is built from TRBV27 and TRBJ2-3; TRBD2 matches 8 bases. The CDR3 covers 14 residues. CDR1 and CDR2 from the germline V gene are MNHEY and SMNVEV (reference sequence). After removal of 6 bases from V and 3 bases from J, the junction contained 5 bases not matched to a gene.